A selection of T cell receptor beta chains follows, all from one sample in a study of blood T cell repertoires in COVID-19. Using immunoSEQ multiplex PCR, the repertoire was profiled, and TCRdb retains in-frame clones only, with some absent. Altogether roughly 250,000 clones are present, 80% to 90% being singletons, with the ten largest covering 1.5% to 2%. Material: PBMCs or T cells enriched from blood (not recorded which). The origin of the receptors is a woman aged 50 to 60 who had recovered from COVID-19. CDR3s include the opening cysteine and the closing phenylalanine or tryptophan. A D gene is named only where the DNA matches it firmly. The size field is filled for only some rows; it gives once, few, many or a size class.

.	TRBV19	TRBD2	TRBJ2-3	CASSIVTSGTDTQYF	TGTGCCAGTAGTATTGTGACTAGCGGCACAGATACGCAGTATTTT
.	TRBV5-1	.	TRBJ2-1	CASRREAYNEQFF	TGCGCCAGCAGGAGGGAGGCCTACAATGAGCAGTTCTTC
.	TRBV5-1	.	TRBJ2-1	CASSLAANYNEQFF	TGCGCCAGCAGCTTGGCAGCGAACTACAATGAGCAGTTCTTC
.	TRBV30	TRBD2	TRBJ2-1	CAWSGWAGGWDEQFF	TGTGCCTGGAGTGGATGGGCGGGAGGTTGGGATGAGCAGTTCTTC
.	TRBV6-5	.	TRBJ1-5	CASSFQGNQPQHF	TGTGCCAGCAGTTTTCAGGGTAATCAGCCCCAGCATTTT
.	TRBV11-3	.	TRBJ2-2	CASSLQGTGELFF	TGTGCCAGCAGCTTACAGGGCACCGGGGAGCTGTTTTTT
.	TRBV20-1	.	TRBJ1-2	CTSRQGVSYTF	TGCACCTCGCGCCAGGGTGTGAGCTACACCTTC
.	TRBV28	TRBD2	TRBJ2-7	CASRQGGSYYEQYF	TGTGCCAGCAGGCAGGGAGGGTCCTATTACGAGCAGTACTTC
.	TRBV5-4	.	TRBJ2-5	CASSLPSTEQETQYF	TGTGCCAGCAGCTTACCCTCGACAGAACAAGAGACCCAGTACTTC
.	TRBV5-1	TRBD1	TRBJ1-6	CASTLRDRDNSPLHF	TGCGCCAGCACCCTCCGGGACAGAGATAATTCACCCCTCCACTTT
.	TRBV15	.	TRBJ1-1	CATSREGVLAEAFF	TGTGCCACCAGCAGAGAGGGCGTTCTCGCTGAAGCTTTCTTT
.	TRBV28	.	TRBJ2-3	CASSLPGMGTDTQYF	TGTGCCAGCAGCCTCCCAGGGATGGGCACAGATACGCAGTATTTT
.	TRBV11-2	.	TRBJ2-1	CASSLAGGASSYNEQFF	TGTGCCAGCAGCTTAGCGGGCGGGGCTAGCTCCTACAATGAGCAGTTCTTC
.	TRBV4-1	TRBD2	TRBJ2-2	CASSSSGGIGTGELFF	TGCGCCAGCAGCTCTAGCGGGGGGATCGGGACCGGGGAGCTGTTTTTT
.	TRBV28	TRBD1	TRBJ2-6	CASSSSQGAWAGANVLTF	TGTGCCAGCAGTTCCTCACAGGGGGCTTGGGCTGGGGCCAACGTCCTGACTTTC
.	TRBV15	.	TRBJ2-5	CATSRDFRETQYF	TGTGCCACCAGCAGAGATTTCCGGGAGACCCAGTACTTC
.	TRBV30	.	TRBJ1-1	CAWSGQLNTEAFF	TGTGCCTGGAGTGGACAGCTGAACACTGAAGCTTTCTTT
few	TRBV5-1	.	TRBJ2-4	CASSLTSRTVSKNIQYF	TGCGCCAGCAGCTTGACTTCCCGGACAGTTTCCAAAAACATTCAGTACTTC
.	TRBV27	.	TRBJ2-7	CASSLSTQGIYEQYF	TGTGCCAGCAGTTTATCGACCCAGGGAATCTACGAGCAGTACTTC
.	TRBV2	TRBD2	TRBJ2-1	CASSEVSGGEQFF	TGTGCCAGCAGTGAAGTTAGCGGGGGAGAGCAGTTCTTC
.	TRBV6-4	TRBD1	TRBJ1-2	CASSDDARTGAWGYTF	TGTGCCAGCAGTGACGACGCTAGGACAGGGGCGTGGGGCTACACCTTC
once	TRBV13	TRBD2	TRBJ2-7	CASSPAGGGSYEQYF	TGTGCCAGCAGCCCCGCGGGTGGCGGGAGCTACGAGCAGTACTTC
.	TRBV28	.	TRBJ2-1	CASSLGLYKRGYNEQFF	TGTGCCAGCAGTTTAGGCCTCTATAAGCGAGGCTACAATGAGCAGTTCTTC
.	TRBV5-6	TRBD1	TRBJ2-7	CASSTQGYEQYF	TGTGCCAGCAGCACACAGGGGTACGAGCAGTACTTC
.	TRBV3-1/TRBV3-2	TRBD1	TRBJ1-4	CASSPTGDYEKLFF	TGTGCCAGCAGCCCGACAGGGGACTATGAAAAACTGTTTTTT
.	TRBV4-1	.	TRBJ2-7	CASSQDVGSLYEQYF	TGCGCCAGCAGCCAAGACGTGGGCTCACTGTACGAGCAGTACTTC
.	TRBV5-1	.	TRBJ1-3	CVSSKAPPDREYQGTGNTIYF	TGCGTCAGCAGCAAAGCCCCTCCCGACCGAGAATACCAGGGGACTGGAAACACCATATATTTT
.	TRBV10-3	.	TRBJ2-7	CAISEGGNSYEQYF	TGTGCCATCAGTGAGGGAGGGAACTCCTACGAGCAGTACTTC
.	TRBV5-5	.	TRBJ1-4	CASSSSSGGAREKLFF	TGTGCCAGCAGCTCTAGCTCGGGGGGCGCACGGGAAAAACTGTTTTTT
.	TRBV5-6	TRBD2	TRBJ2-1	CASSLWTSAYNEQFF	TGTGCCAGCAGCTTGTGGACTAGCGCCTACAATGAGCAGTTCTTC
.	TRBV19	.	TRBJ1-3	CASSGRDTSSLFSGNTIYF	TGTGCCAGTAGCGGGAGGGACACATCCTCGCTTTTCTCTGGAAACACCATATATTTT
few	TRBV27	TRBD2	TRBJ2-1	CASRSNLLAANEQFF	TGTGCCAGCAGGAGCAATCTTCTAGCGGCCAATGAGCAGTTCTTC
.	TRBV19	.	TRBJ2-7	CASRFSSRSSYEQYF	TGTGCCAGTAGGTTCTCGTCCAGGTCCTCCTACGAGCAGTACTTC
.	TRBV5-1	.	TRBJ1-1	CASSLERQNTEAFF	TGCGCCAGCAGCTTGGAGAGGCAGAACACTGAAGCTTTCTTT
.	TRBV28	.	TRBJ1-1	CASSPTSAEAFF	TGTGCCAGCAGCCCAACTTCGGCTGAAGCTTTCTTT
.	TRBV3-1/TRBV3-2	TRBD1	TRBJ1-6	CASSSRTGTFNSPLHF	TGTGCCAGCAGCTCCAGGACAGGGACCTTTAATTCACCCCTCCACTTT
.	TRBV20-1	TRBD1	TRBJ1-6	CSASRTGSPLHF	TGCAGTGCTAGTAGGACAGGATCACCCCTCCACTTT